The 29 T cell receptor beta chains reported below all come from one sample, sequenced in a study of T cell responses to AZD1222 COVID-19 vaccine. Some clones are missing from TCRdb's copy, which holds only in-frame ones; the method was immunoSEQ multiplex PCR. This table has roughly 160,000 clones, 90% appearing once. The sample consisted of peripheral blood, taken on day 0 of AZD1222 vaccination. Receptor source: an adult in good health.

The chain has TRBV6-1 and TRBJ1-5; D is unresolved. Trimming removed 3 bases from V and 4 bases from J, with 4 bases in between. The CDR3 contains 12 residues. Germline CDR1 MNHNS, CDR2 SASEGT. CDR3 loop: CASSDRNQPQHF. The CDR3 DNA sequence: TGTGCCAGCAGTGACAGGAATCAGCCCCAGCATTTT.

The rearrangement links TRBV11-2 to TRBJ2-7; no clear D gene. CDR1 SGHAT and CDR2 FQNNGV come from the germline V gene. CDR3 size: 13 residues. Trimming removed 5 bases at V and 5 bases at J, with 13 bases between. The CDR3 is CASSPGPRNEQYF. In nucleotides, the CDR3 is TGTGCCAGCAGCCCAGGTCCCAGGAACGAGCAGTACTTC.

The rearrangement uses TRBV27 and TRBJ2-7; unclear D gene. Germline lookup yields CDR1 MNHEY and CDR2 SMNVEV (reference sequence). Trimming removed 6 bases from V and 4 bases from J, with 7 bases in between. The CDR3 has 11 amino acids. The CDR3 loop is CASSGRYEQYF. The CDR3 DNA is TGTGCCAGCAGCGGACGGTACGAGCAGTACTTC.

The genes are TRBV7-8 and TRBJ1-5; D possibly corresponds to TRBD1 (6 bases). Germline V lookup: CDR1 SGHVS, CDR2 FQNEAQ. The CDR3 is 16 amino acids. V lost 5 bases, J lost 4 bases, and 18 bases lay in between. This CDR3 is CASSTNRVSGNQPQHF. The CDR3 DNA reads as TGTGCCAGCAGCACCAACAGGGTCTCCGGGAATCAGCCCCAGCATTTT.

The V and J genes are TRBV6-1 and TRBJ2-7; D could derive from TRBD1 or TRBD2 (5 bases each). CDR1 and CDR2 (germline): MNHNS, SASEGT. With 1 base removed from V and 2 bases from J, the gap between germline ends came to 12 bases. The CDR3 extends over 15 amino acids. CDR3 DNA: TGTGCCAGCAGTGAAGAGGGGACGGTCCCCTACGAGCAGTACTTC. Amino acids: CASSEEGTVPYEQYF.

The V gene is TRBV7-2, the J gene TRBJ2-2; D not resolved. Germline V gene lookup returns CDR1 SGHTA and CDR2 FQGNSA. Trimming took off 0 bases at V and 5 bases at J, with 10 bases between the two ends. This CDR3 spans 15 amino acids. The chain's CDR3 is CASSLAPIRTGELFF. Here the CDR3 DNA reads TGTGCCAGCAGCTTAGCCCCGATTCGAACCGGGGAGCTGTTTTTT.

The chain employs TRBV29-1 and TRBJ1-2, with 10 bases lining up with TRBD1. Germline values: CDR1 SQVTM, CDR2 ANQGSEA. The ends lost 2 bases at V and 6 bases at J; junction bases unmatched: 6. There are 14 residues in the CDR3. The CDR3 nucleotides are TGCAGCGTTGAAACTGGACAGGGGGTAGATGGCTACACCTTC. It codes for CSVETGQGVDGYTF.

The CDR3, as DNA: TGTGCCAGCAGCCAATCTGCCAGTAAGCAGCCCCAGCATTTT. Translated: CASSQSASKQPQHF. This sequence joins TRBV16 and TRBJ1-5; D gene ambiguous. This CDR3 comprises 14 residues. Trimming removed 0 bases at V and 7 bases at J, with 10 bases between. Germline V lookup: CDR1 KGHSY, CDR2 FQNENV. Based on the CDR3 plus reference TRBV16 and TRBJ1-5, the full variable domain is GEEVAQTPKHLVRGEGQKAKLYCAPIKGHSYVFWYQQVLKNEFKFLISFQNENVFDETGMPKERFSAKCLPNSPCSLEIQATKLEDSAVYFCASSQSASKQPQHFGDGTRLSIL.

The chain combines TRBV19 with TRBJ1-2; D is perhaps TRBD1 (5 bases). Germline V CDR1 and CDR2: LNHDA, SQIVND (reference sequence). The CDR3 is made up of 14 amino acids. V lost 7 bases and J 2 bases, leaving 14 bases between the germline ends. The CDR3 DNA reads as TGTGCCAGTAACAACCTCCAGGGAAACTATGGCTACACCTTC. Translated: CASNNLQGNYGYTF.

The V call is TRBV5-1, the J call TRBJ1-6; D might be TRBD1 (5 bases). This CDR3 has 13 residues. Trimming cost V 2 bases and J 7 bases, with 7 bases left between them. Germline CDR1 SGHRS, CDR2 YFSETQ. The CDR3 DNA is TGCGCCAGCAGCTTCGACAGAAATTCACCCCTCCACTTT. As protein: CASSFDRNSPLHF.

The gene calls are TRBV6-5 and TRBJ1-1; tentatively, D is TRBD1 (5 bases). The germline CDR1 and CDR2 sequences are MNHEY and SVGAGI. The CDR3 is 11 residues long. V lost 6 bases to trimming and J lost 5 bases, with 7 bases between them. The CDR3 sequence is CASRAGTEAFF. The DNA for the CDR3 is TGTGCCAGCAGGGCAGGGACTGAAGCTTTCTTT.

The count of this clone is one. CDR3 in amino acids: CASSLGQGAFRPQHF. The CDR3 DNA follows: TGTGCCAGCAGTTTGGGACAGGGGGCCTTTCGGCCCCAGCATTTT. V usage is TRBV28 and J usage is TRBJ1-5; TRBD1 agrees at 12 bases. The CDR3 runs 15 residues. Trimming at V came to 3 bases and at J to 9 bases, leaving 6 bases not matched to a gene. The germline gives CDR1 MDHEN, CDR2 SYDVKM.

The rearrangement links TRBV5-1 to TRBJ1-1; D is perhaps TRBD1 (6 bases). Trimming took off 0 bases at V and 6 bases at J, with 9 bases between the two ends. The length of the CDR3 is 13 residues. CDR1 is SGHRS and CDR2 is YFSETQ in the germline V gene. CDR3 nucleotides: TGCGCCAGCAGCTTGGATACAGGGTCTGAAGCTTTCTTT. It yields the protein CASSLDTGSEAFF.

This clone was seen just once. This chain uses TRBV4-3 with TRBJ1-4, with 12 bases lining up with TRBD1. CDR3 length: 20 residues. V lost 2 bases to trimming and J lost 5 bases; unmatched junction nucleotides: 15. The germline gives CDR1 LGHNA, CDR2 YSLEER. The CDR3 loop reads CASSQLLTGTGGLINEKLFF. CDR3 in DNA: TGCGCCAGCAGCCAACTTCTCACCGGGACAGGGGGCCTTATCAATGAAAAACTGTTTTTT.

This clone showed up just once. This sequence joins TRBV4-3 and TRBJ2-5; perhaps TRBD2 as D (5 bases). There are 15 residues in the CDR3. Trimming removed 0 bases from V and 4 bases from J, with 12 bases in between. Germline CDR1 reads LGHNA; CDR2 reads YSLEER. The CDR3 nucleotides are TGCGCCAGCAGCCAAGATACTGAGGGTCCAGAGACCCAGTACTTC. Its protein product is CASSQDTEGPETQYF.

This chain connects TRBV19 to TRBJ2-4, with 9 bases fitting TRBD1. There are 17 residues in the CDR3. Germline V lookup: CDR1 LNHDA, CDR2 SQIVND (reference sequence). V lost 3 bases, J lost 5 bases, and 11 bases stayed unmatched. CDR3 nucleotides: TGTGCCAGTAGTATTTTAACCGGGACAGGGAACCAAAACATTCAGTACTTC. It encodes CASSILTGTGNQNIQYF.

This rearrangement joins TRBV2 to TRBJ1-2; no reliable D call. CDR3 length: 13 amino acids. The germline gives CDR1 SNHLY, CDR2 FYNNEI. Trimming pared 6 bases from V and 6 bases from J, leaving 14 bases between. Written as DNA, the CDR3 is TGTGCCAGCAGCCAAGGAAGGACGGATGGCTACACCTTC. Protein sequence: CASSQGRTDGYTF.

The chain links TRBV10-3 to TRBJ2-1, with 7 bases that match TRBD1. CDR3 length: 14 residues. Germline V gene sequence: CDR1 ENHRY, CDR2 SYGVKD. J lost 8 bases, V lost 2 bases, and 6 bases had no gene match. The CDR3 sequence is CAISEDQGGDEQFF. As DNA, the CDR3 is TGTGCCATCAGTGAGGATCAAGGGGGCGATGAGCAGTTCTTC.

CDR3 bases: TGTGCCAGCAGTGAACCCGGGACTCCGAGGCAGTACTTC. It yields the protein CASSEPGTPRQYF. V gene TRBV25-1 combines with J gene TRBJ2-7; D possibly corresponds to TRBD2 (6 bases). Per the germline V gene, CDR1 is MGHDK and CDR2 is SYGVNS. The V and J ends lost 2 bases and 9 bases respectively, with 14 bases between them. CDR3 length: 13 amino acids.

Only a few counts were recorded for this clone. This chain uses TRBV27 with TRBJ1-4, with a weak D call TRBD1 (6 bases). The CDR3 loop spans 15 amino acids. With 2 bases removed from V and 4 bases from J, the gap between germline ends came to 11 bases. Per germline, CDR1 MNHEY and CDR2 SMNVEV (reference sequence). The CDR3 sequence is CASSLIQGNNEKLFF. The CDR3 nucleotides are TGTGCCAGCAGTTTAATCCAGGGGAATAATGAAAAACTGTTTTTT.

This chain links TRBV27 with TRBJ1-2; D uncertain. V lost 4 bases and J lost 4, with 10 bases in between. This CDR3 comprises 13 residues. Per germline, CDR1 MNHEY and CDR2 SMNVEV (reference sequence). CDR3 in DNA: TGTGCCAGCAGTTGGACGGGAACCTATGGCTACACCTTC. As protein: CASSWTGTYGYTF.

V and J are TRBV4-3 and TRBJ2-7; 8 bases line up with TRBD2. V was pared by 2 bases and J by 3 bases, with 24 bases of the junction left unmatched. Germline CDR1 reads LGHNA; CDR2 reads YSLEER. CDR3 length: 21 amino acids. CDR3 sequence reads: CASSQSPIPSRGGTKYYEQYF. The CDR3 DNA is TGCGCCAGCAGCCAAAGTCCCATACCCTCCCGCGGGGGGACGAAATACTACGAGCAGTACTTC.

The chain uses TRBV7-3 and TRBJ2-3; perhaps TRBD2 as D (6 bases). The germline V gene encodes CDR1 SGHTA and CDR2 FQGTGA. The CDR3 runs to 15 residues. The V end was cut by 4 bases, the J end by 2 bases, with 13 bases between. This CDR3 is CASSSGVSSTDTQYF. As DNA, the CDR3 is TGTGCCAGCAGCTCGGGGGTTAGTTCCACAGATACGCAGTATTTT.

CDR3: CASSLGFAVEKLFF. The CDR3 nucleotides are TGCGCCAGCAGCTTGGGGTTCGCAGTTGAAAAACTGTTTTTT. The chain joins TRBV5-1 to TRBJ1-4; D call uncertain. CDR3 length: 14 amino acids. Per the germline V gene, CDR1 is SGHRS and CDR2 is YFSETQ. The germline V and J ends were trimmed by 0 bases and 7 bases, with 10 bases remaining between them.

This sequence joins TRBV6-2 or TRBV6-3 and TRBJ1-5; 7 bases match TRBD1. The V and J ends lost 1 base and 3 bases, in that order; junction bases with no gene match: 3. This CDR3 has 15 amino acids. Germline V gives CDR1 MNHEY, CDR2 SVGEGT. CDR3 in amino acids: CASSYYGTVNQPQHF. CDR3 sequence (DNA): TGTGCCAGCAGTTACTACGGGACAGTCAATCAGCCCCAGCATTTT.

The chain recombines TRBV18 with TRBJ1-1; D gene unclear. V lost 3 bases to trimming and J lost 2 bases, with 13 bases between them. Germline CDR1 reads KGHSH; CDR2 reads LQKENI. The CDR3 consists of 15 residues. CDR3 sequence: CASSPADRENTEAFF. The CDR3, as DNA: TGTGCCAGCTCACCCGCGGATAGGGAAAACACTGAAGCTTTCTTT.

This chain connects TRBV4-1 to TRBJ2-5, with 14 positions matching TRBD2. The germline CDR1 and CDR2 sequences are MGHRA and YSYEKL. The CDR3 sequence is 17 residues long. V shed 1 base and J 2 bases; nucleotides not matched to a gene: 3. The CDR3 DNA follows: TGCGCCAGCAGCCAAGTCGGACTAGCGGGGGGTCAAGAGACCCAGTACTTC. This codes for CASSQVGLAGGQETQYF.

The chain uses TRBV7-2 and TRBJ1-6, with D possibly matching TRBD1 (5 bases). V was cut by 4 bases and J by 13 bases, with 11 bases left in between. Germline lookup yields CDR1 SGHTA and CDR2 FQGNSA. This CDR3 region has 12 residues. The CDR3: CASSSGVGPLHF. In nucleotides, the CDR3 is TGTGCCAGCAGCTCGGGGGTAGGTCCCCTCCACTTT.

This rearrangement joins TRBV5-1 to TRBJ2-7, with D hard to call. Trimming stripped 4 bases from V and 2 bases from J, with 10 bases between. The CDR3 extends over 13 amino acids. The germline CDR1 and CDR2 sequences are SGHRS and YFSETQ. The DNA for the CDR3 is TGCGCCAGCAGCCCAATTGACCCCTACGAGCAGTACTTC. This encodes CASSPIDPYEQYF.